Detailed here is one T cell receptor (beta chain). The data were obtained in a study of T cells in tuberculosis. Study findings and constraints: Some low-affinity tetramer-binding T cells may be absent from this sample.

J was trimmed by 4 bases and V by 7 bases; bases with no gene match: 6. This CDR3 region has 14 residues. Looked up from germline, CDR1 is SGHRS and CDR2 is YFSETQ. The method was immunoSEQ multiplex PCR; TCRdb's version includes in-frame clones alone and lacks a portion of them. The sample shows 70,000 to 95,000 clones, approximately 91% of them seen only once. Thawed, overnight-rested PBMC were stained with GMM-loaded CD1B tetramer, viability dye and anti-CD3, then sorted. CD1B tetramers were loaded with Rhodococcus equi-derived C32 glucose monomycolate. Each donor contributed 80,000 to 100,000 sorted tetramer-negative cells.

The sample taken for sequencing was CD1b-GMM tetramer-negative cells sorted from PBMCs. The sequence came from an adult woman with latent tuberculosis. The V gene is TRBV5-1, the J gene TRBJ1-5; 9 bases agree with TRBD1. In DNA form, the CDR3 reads TGCGCCAGCGCTACAGGGGGCCGGAATCAGCCCCAGCATTTT. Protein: CASATGGRNQPQHF.